This T cell receptor (beta chain) was found in a study of blood T cell repertoires in COVID-19. This clone occurred once. Using immunoSEQ multiplex PCR, the repertoire was profiled, and TCRdb retains in-frame clones only, with some absent. This table has a few hundred thousand clones, under 90% appearing once. V was shortened by 6 bases and J by 0 bases, with 18 bases between the two germline ends. This CDR3 contains 18 residues. Germline CDR1 is MNHEY and CDR2 is SMNVEV (reference sequence). This clonotype was obtained from a woman older than 75 with COVID-19, enrolled during active disease. Sequences were obtained from peripheral blood. The chain links TRBV27 to TRBJ2-6; weak D call: TRBD1 (5 bases). Here the CDR3 DNA reads TGTGCCAGCAGAAATTACGGTCCACAGGACTCTGGGGCCAACGTCCTGACTTTC. This sequence encodes CASRNYGPQDSGANVLTF.